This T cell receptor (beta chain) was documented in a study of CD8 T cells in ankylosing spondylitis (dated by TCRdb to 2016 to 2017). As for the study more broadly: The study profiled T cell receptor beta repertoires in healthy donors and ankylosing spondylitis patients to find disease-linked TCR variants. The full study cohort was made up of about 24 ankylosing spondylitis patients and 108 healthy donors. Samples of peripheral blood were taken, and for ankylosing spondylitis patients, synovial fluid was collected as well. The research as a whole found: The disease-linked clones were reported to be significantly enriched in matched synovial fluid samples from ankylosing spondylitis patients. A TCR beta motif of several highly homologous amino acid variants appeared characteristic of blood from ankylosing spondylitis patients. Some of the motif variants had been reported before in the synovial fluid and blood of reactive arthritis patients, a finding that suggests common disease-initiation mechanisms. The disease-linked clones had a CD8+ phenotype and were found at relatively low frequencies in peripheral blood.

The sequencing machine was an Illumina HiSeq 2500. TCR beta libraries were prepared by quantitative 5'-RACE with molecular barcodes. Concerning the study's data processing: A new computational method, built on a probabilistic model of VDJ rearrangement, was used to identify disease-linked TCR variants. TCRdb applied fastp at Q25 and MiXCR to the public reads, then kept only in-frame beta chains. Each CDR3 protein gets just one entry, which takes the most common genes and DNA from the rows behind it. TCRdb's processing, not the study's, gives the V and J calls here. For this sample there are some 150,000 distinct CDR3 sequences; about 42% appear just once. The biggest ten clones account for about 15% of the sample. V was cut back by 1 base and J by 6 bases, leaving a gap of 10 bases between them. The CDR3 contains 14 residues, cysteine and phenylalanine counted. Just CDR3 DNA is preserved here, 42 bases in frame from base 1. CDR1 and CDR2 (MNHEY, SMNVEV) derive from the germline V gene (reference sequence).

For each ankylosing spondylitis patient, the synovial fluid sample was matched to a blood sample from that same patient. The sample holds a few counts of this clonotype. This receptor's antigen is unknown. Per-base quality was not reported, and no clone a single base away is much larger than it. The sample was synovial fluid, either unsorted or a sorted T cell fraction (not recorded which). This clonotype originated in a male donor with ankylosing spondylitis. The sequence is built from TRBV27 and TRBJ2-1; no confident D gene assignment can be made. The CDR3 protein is CASSLWLGFNEQFF. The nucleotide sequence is TGTGCCAGCAGTTTATGGCTCGGATTCAATGAGCAGTTCTTC.